The 11 T cell receptor beta chains below were found in one sample sequenced in a study of blood T cell repertoires in COVID-19. Data came from immunoSEQ multiplex PCR; TCRdb stores just in-frame clones and leaves some out. The repertoire holds over 250,000 clones, 83% seen once, with over 9% in the top ten. The sequenced sample consisted of peripheral blood. The receptors here all came from a woman aged 50 to 65 who had recovered from COVID-19.

The chain uses TRBV2 and TRBJ2-5; 10 bases align to TRBD2. The CDR3 totals 15 residues. The germline V gene has CDR1 SNHLY and CDR2 FYNNEI. The V and J ends lost 5 bases and 1 base, in that order; junction bases with no gene match: 4. The CDR3 DNA reads as TGTGCCAGCAGTACAGCGGGAGGGACCCAAGAGACCCAGTACTTC. It is translated as CASSTAGGTQETQYF.

The chain has TRBV7-9 and TRBJ1-4; D is unclear. Germline V gives CDR1 SEHNR, CDR2 FQNEAQ (reference sequence). Trimming cost V 4 bases and J 7 bases, with 7 bases left between them. CDR3 length: 12 amino acids. In DNA form, the CDR3 reads TGTGCCAGCAGCTCAGAGGTTGAAAAACTGTTTTTT. It specifies CASSSEVEKLFF.

The chain couples TRBV29-1 to TRBJ2-5, with a tentative D call TRBD2 (6 bases). This CDR3 region has 14 residues. Trimming removed 2 bases at V and 2 bases at J, with 12 bases between. Germline CDR1 reads SQVTM; CDR2 reads ANQGSEA. CDR3 in DNA: TGCAGCGTTGAAACACGGGGGACGCAAGAGACCCAGTACTTC. Translation: CSVETRGTQETQYF.

This rearrangement joins TRBV28 to TRBJ2-7; a weak D match, TRBD1 (6 bases). The CDR3 is 14 amino acids. Trimming stripped 2 bases from V and 3 bases from J, with 11 bases between. Germline V gene sequence: CDR1 MDHEN, CDR2 SYDVKM. DNA of the CDR3: TGTGCCAGCAGTTTAAGTCCAGGGGTCTACGAGCAGTACTTC. This codes for CASSLSPGVYEQYF.

CDR3 region: CASSPDRTSYEQYF. As DNA, the CDR3 is TGTGCCAGCAGCCCAGACAGAACCTCCTACGAGCAGTACTTC. V gene TRBV7-2 combines with J gene TRBJ2-7; a weak D match, TRBD1 (5 bases). CDR1 is SGHTA and CDR2 is FQGNSA in the germline V gene. The length of the CDR3 is 14 residues. The V gene lost 5 bases and the J gene lost 0 bases, with 11 bases spanning the gap.

This clone was picked up a small number of times. The CDR3 coding sequence is TGTGCCAGCAGCCCTCAGGAGGACTACGAGCAGTACTTC. Translating it yields CASSPQEDYEQYF. The chain combines TRBV5-6 with TRBJ2-7, with D possibly being TRBD2 (5 bases). This CDR3 comprises 13 residues. From germline, CDR1 is SGHDT and CDR2 YYEEEE. Trimming took 4 bases from V and 3 from J, leaving 11 bases between them.

This rearrangement joins TRBV24-1 to TRBJ2-2; D perhaps matches TRBD1 (5 bases). V was cut by 4 bases and J by 3 bases, with 11 bases left in between. This CDR3 spans 15 amino acids. The V gene's germline CDR1 is KGHDR and CDR2 SFDVKD. The CDR3: CATSEAGIDTGELFF. CDR3 DNA sequence: TGTGCCACCAGTGAGGCAGGGATAGACACCGGGGAGCTGTTTTTT.

The J gene is TRBJ2-7, the V gene TRBV9; D remains ambiguous. This CDR3 is 15 amino acids long. V dropped 0 bases and J dropped 0 bases, with 10 bases sitting between them. The germline V gene encodes CDR1 SGDLS and CDR2 YYNGEE. The CDR3 is CASSVGGGTSYEQYF. As DNA, the CDR3 is TGTGCCAGCAGCGTAGGTGGCGGAACCTCCTACGAGCAGTACTTC.

This clone was picked up a small number of times. This rearrangement joins TRBV28 to TRBJ2-3; D possibly corresponds to TRBD2 (6 bases). Germline assignment: CDR1 MDHEN and CDR2 SYDVKM. V was trimmed by 6 bases and J by 4 bases, leaving 20 bases between them. The length of the CDR3 is 16 residues. CDR3 protein: CASSLSVRGGADTQYF. CDR3 coding DNA: TGTGCCAGCAGCCTTTCGGTCCGGGGAGGCGCAGATACGCAGTATTTT.

CDR3 sequence: CASSADRALYEQYF. CDR3 DNA: TGCGCCAGCAGCGCGGACAGGGCCCTCTACGAGCAGTACTTC. This chain joins TRBV5-1 and TRBJ2-7; 8 nucleotides match TRBD1. This CDR3 comprises 14 residues. With 4 bases clipped from V and 3 bases from J, the junction kept 6 bases outside the gene matches. Germline V gene lookup returns CDR1 SGHRS and CDR2 YFSETQ. The full variable domain, rest sourced from reference TRBV5-1 and TRBJ2-7, is KAGVTQTPRYLIKTRGQQVTLSCSPISGHRSVSWYQQTPGQGLQFLFEYFSETQRNKGNFPGRFSGRQFSNSRSEMNVSTLELGDSALYLCASSADRALYEQYFGPGTRLTVT.

This chain links TRBV28 with TRBJ2-3; 10 bases map to TRBD2. Trimming cost V 6 bases and J 0 bases; bases outside gene matches: 3. The CDR3 sequence is 15 residues long. CDR1 and CDR2 (germline): MDHEN, SYDVKM. The CDR3 spells CASRLAGSSTDTQYF. The DNA of the CDR3 is TGTGCCAGCAGACTAGCGGGGTCTAGCACAGATACGCAGTATTTT.